This TCR beta chain derives from a study of T cell repertoires in cytomegalovirus infection. Background on the study: Selection of CMV epitopes for the study included recently identified HLA-C-restricted and well-studied HLA-B-restricted ones. Shared public TCR beta signatures pointed to both CMV infection and a matching HLA type.

This clonotype was seen many times. The antigen is not known. The V gene lost 1 base and the J gene lost 7 bases, with 8 bases spanning the gap. The germline gives CDR1 SGHVS, CDR2 FQNEAQ. The CDR3 length is 14 residues. TCRdb reprocessed the reads with MiXCR, giving one entry per CDR3 protein. This table has about 900,000 distinct CDR3 sequences, more than 25% appearing once. This rearrangement joins TRBV7-8 to TRBJ1-6; no reliable D call. The TCR was taken from a human donor in good health (CMV status not recorded). Some clones in this sample may be carry-over from other donors' samples. Sequenced here: cultured CD8+ T cells from PBMCs, sampled from culture after CMV antigen stimulation. Here the CDR3 DNA reads TGTGCCAGCAGCTTAGGGGGAACCAATTCACCCCTCCACTTT. This gives the protein CASSLGGTNSPLHF.